This T cell receptor beta chain was identified during a study of blood T cell repertoires in COVID-19. Study background: The origin of the acute and convalescent COVID-19 samples was the United States, Italy and Spain. Sources were T cells, B-cell-depleted T cells, or PBMCs; the material itself was cDNA or gDNA.

Concerning this clone itself: Other DNA sequences of this sample code for an identical CDR3.

The CDR3 sequence is 12 residues long. The V and J ends lost 4 bases and 5 bases, in that order; junction bases with no gene match: 1. From germline, CDR1 is SNHLY and CDR2 FYNNEI. As originally analysed: Amplified reference gene primers provided the basis for estimating nucleated cell counts. Clones were read by immunoSEQ multiplex PCR, and TCRdb kept only the in-frame ones, dropping some. From that table come the V and J calls and clone size; the DNA was used to work out D and trimming. The data hold roughly 300,000 clones, with around 86% observed a single time. The specimen was peripheral blood. The J gene is TRBJ2-5, the V gene TRBV2; 7 bases are shared with TRBD2. This TCR was recovered from a woman between 45 and 65 years old with acute or convalescent COVID-19. Here the CDR3 reads CASSVGGETQYF. The CDR3 nucleotides read TGTGCCAGCAGTGTGGGGGGGGAGACCCAGTACTTC. The variable domain in full, completed from reference TRBV2 and TRBJ2-5, reads EPEVTQTPSHQVTQMGQEVILRCVPISNHLYFYWYRQILGQKVEFLVSFYNNEISEKSEIFDDQFSVERPDGSNFTLKIRSTKLEDSAMYFCASSVGGETQYFGPGTRLLVL.